Below, 9 T cell receptor beta chains from the same sample are listed, as sequenced in a study of cytomegalovirus exposure and HLA in healthy donors. The PCR made use of 60 Vbeta and 13 Jbeta primers. Data came from immunoSEQ multiplex PCR; TCRdb stores just in-frame clones and leaves some out. The sample consists of about 90,000 clones, roughly 84% of them appearing once. Sequences were obtained from PBMCs. The receptors stem from a man aged 25-45 years in good health and CMV-seronegative.

CDR3 region: CASSIDRAGAEQFF. DNA of the CDR3: TGTGCCAGTAGTATAGATCGGGCGGGGGCTGAGCAGTTCTTC. V usage is TRBV19 and J usage is TRBJ2-1, with a weak D call TRBD2 (7 bases). This CDR3 comprises 14 residues. Trimming cost V 0 bases and J 9 bases, with 12 bases left between them. Germline CDR1 is LNHDA and CDR2 is SQIVND (reference sequence).

V and J are TRBV23-1 and TRBJ1-4; D gene ambiguous. TRBV23-1 has ORF status, its function being uncertain. Trimming took 8 bases from V and 8 from J, leaving 18 bases between them. The CDR3 length is 14 residues. The CDR3 spells CASCPEFVNEKLFF. The CDR3 region has the DNA TGCGCCAGCTGTCCCGAGTTTGTTAACGAAAAACTGTTTTTT.

This chain joins TRBV5-4 and TRBJ1-3; TRBD1 aligns across 8 bases. CDR3 length equals 15 residues. Germline lookup yields CDR1 SGHNT and CDR2 YYREEE (reference sequence). V gave up 1 base and J gave up 4 bases; unmatched junction bases: 4. The CDR3 DNA reads TGTGCCAGCAGCTTGCAGGGGGCGCGAGGAAACACCATATATTTT. It is translated as CASSLQGARGNTIYF.

The rearrangement uses TRBV2 and TRBJ1-6; 9 nucleotides agree with TRBD1. This CDR3 has 14 amino acids. The V and J ends lost 6 bases and 7 bases, in that order; junction bases with no gene match: 4. Germline CDR1 SNHLY, CDR2 FYNNEI. CDR3 in DNA: TGTGCCAGCAGCGGGGACAGGGTAAATTCACCCCTCCACTTT. It specifies CASSGDRVNSPLHF.

The CDR3 region has the DNA TGTGCCAGTAGTATAGGGACAGGGGAGCAGTACTTC. Its protein product is CASSIGTGEQYF. V and J are TRBV19 and TRBJ2-7, with 8 bases that match TRBD1. Germline V CDR1 and CDR2: LNHDA, SQIVND (reference sequence). J gave up 7 bases and V 1 base, and 0 bases lay outside the gene matches. The CDR3 has 12 residues.

The chain combines TRBV29-1 with TRBJ2-7; 7 bases are a match to TRBD1. Germline lookup yields CDR1 SQVTM and CDR2 ANQGSEA. J gave up 3 bases and V 4 bases, and 3 bases lay outside the gene matches. The CDR3 is 12 amino acids. The CDR3 nucleotides read TGCAGCGTTGGGGACAGCGTCTACGAGCAGTACTTC. This gives the protein CSVGDSVYEQYF.

The chain recombines TRBV11-2 with TRBJ1-6; possible D gene TRBD1, 6 bases. Germline V lookup: CDR1 SGHAT, CDR2 FQNNGV. The V end was cut by 5 bases, the J end by 0 bases, with 14 bases between. CDR3 length: 17 residues. The CDR3 protein is CASSTDRSSSYNSPLHF. The CDR3, as DNA: TGTGCCAGCAGCACAGACAGGTCAAGCTCCTATAATTCACCCCTCCACTTT. The full variable domain, in which reference TRBV11-2 and TRBJ1-6 provide the parts outside the CDR3, is EAGVAQSPRYKIIEKRQSVAFWCNPISGHATLYWYQQILGQGPKLLIQFQNNGVVDDSQLPKDRFSAERLKGVDSTLKIQPAKLEDSAVYLCASSTDRSSSYNSPLHFGNGTRLTVT.

V is TRBV5-8 and J is TRBJ2-5; 8 nucleotides line up with TRBD1. TRBJ2-7 explains the end of the DNA better; the J call may be wrong. The CDR3 contains 14 residues. CDR1 and CDR2 (germline): SGHTS, YDEGEE. DNA of the CDR3: TGTGCCAGCAGCTTGCGGGACAGGTTTTACGAGCAGTACTTC. It specifies CASSLRDRFYEQYF.

This chain uses TRBV5-1 with TRBJ2-7, with TRBD2 identical over 8 bases. J lost 4 bases, V lost 0 bases, and 12 bases had no gene match. Looked up from germline, CDR1 is SGHRS and CDR2 is YFSETQ. The CDR3 covers 17 residues. Here the CDR3 reads CASSLAPARGAPYEQYF. The CDR3 DNA reads as TGCGCCAGCAGCTTGGCCCCCGCGCGGGGGGCCCCTTACGAGCAGTACTTC.